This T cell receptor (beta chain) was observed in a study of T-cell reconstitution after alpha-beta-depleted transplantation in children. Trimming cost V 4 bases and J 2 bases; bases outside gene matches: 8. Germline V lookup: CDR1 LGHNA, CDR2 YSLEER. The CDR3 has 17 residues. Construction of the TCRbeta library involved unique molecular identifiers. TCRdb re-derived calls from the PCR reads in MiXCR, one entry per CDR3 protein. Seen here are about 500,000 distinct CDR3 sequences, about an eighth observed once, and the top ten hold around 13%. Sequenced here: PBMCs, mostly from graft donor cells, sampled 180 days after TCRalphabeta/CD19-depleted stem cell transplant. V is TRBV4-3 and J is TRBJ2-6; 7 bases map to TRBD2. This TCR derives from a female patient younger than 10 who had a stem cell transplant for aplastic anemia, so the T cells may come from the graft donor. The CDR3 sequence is CASSPSAGLAGANVLTF. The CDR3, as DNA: TGCGCCAGCAGCCCTTCAGCGGGGTTAGCTGGGGCCAACGTCCTGACTTTC.